The 3 T cell receptor beta chains below come from one sample, sequenced in a study of T cells after yellow fever vaccination (dated by TCRdb to between 2017 and 2020). Receptor amplification or capture employed 5' RACE. The sample was run on an Illumina HiSeq 2500. TCRdb ran its own pipeline on the public reads, namely fastp trimming at Q25 and MiXCR clone calling, and kept in-frame beta chains. Rows with a matching CDR3 protein are joined into one entry that keeps the most common DNA and genes. This sample lists about 260,000 distinct CDR3 sequences; under 15% were detected once. Of the sample, about 0.51% falls within the top ten clones. Read against the paper, the sample's treatment or condition label means: live attenuated yellow fever vaccine strain. The material was CD4+ T cells sorted from PBMCs, obtained 45 days after the yellow fever booster vaccination. These receptor sequences come from a man aged 25 to 45 who received the YFV17D yellow fever vaccine.

A few counts support this clonotype. J is TRBJ2-5 and V is TRBV3-1, with D hard to call. V lost 1 base and J 2 bases, leaving 5 bases between the germline ends. The V gene's germline CDR1 is LGHDT and CDR2 YNNKEL (reference sequence). The CDR3 loop spans 13 amino acids. The CDR3 sequence is CASSQGSQETQYF. CDR3 in DNA: TGTGCCAGCAGCCAAGGCAGTCAAGAGACCCAGTACTTC.

This CDR3 is CSVANQVMNTEAFF. CDR3 sequence (DNA): TGCAGCGTCGCAAACCAGGTGATGAACACTGAAGCTTTCTTT. The chain employs TRBV29-1 and TRBJ1-1; D gene uncertain. V lost 6 bases, J lost 0 bases, and 14 bases lay in between. Germline loops: CDR1 SQVTM, CDR2 ANQGSEA. The CDR3 runs 14 residues.

The gene calls are TRBV6-5 and TRBJ2-7, with 12 bases identical to TRBD2. V was clipped by 4 bases and J by 6 bases; unmatched bases: 19. This CDR3 has 19 residues. The germline V gene encodes CDR1 MNHEY and CDR2 SVGAGI. This CDR3 is CASSSHKRLTSGSVSEQYF. CDR3 DNA: TGTGCCAGCAGTTCCCACAAGCGTTTGACTAGCGGGAGTGTCAGCGAGCAGTACTTC.